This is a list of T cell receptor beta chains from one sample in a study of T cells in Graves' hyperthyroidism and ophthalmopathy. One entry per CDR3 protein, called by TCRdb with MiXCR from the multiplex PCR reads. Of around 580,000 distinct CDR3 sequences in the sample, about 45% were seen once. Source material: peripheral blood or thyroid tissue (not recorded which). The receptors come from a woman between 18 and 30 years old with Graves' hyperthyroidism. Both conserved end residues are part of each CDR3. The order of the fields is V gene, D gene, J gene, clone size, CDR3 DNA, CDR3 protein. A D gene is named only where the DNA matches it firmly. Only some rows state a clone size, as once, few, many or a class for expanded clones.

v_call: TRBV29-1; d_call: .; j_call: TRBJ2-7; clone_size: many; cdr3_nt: TGCAGCCCCGGTTACGAGCAGTACTTC; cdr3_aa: CSPGYEQYF
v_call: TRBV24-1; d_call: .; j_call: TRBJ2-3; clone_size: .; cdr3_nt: TGTGCCACCAGTGATTTGTCGACCAGGGAAGATACGCAGTATTTT; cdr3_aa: CATSDLSTREDTQYF
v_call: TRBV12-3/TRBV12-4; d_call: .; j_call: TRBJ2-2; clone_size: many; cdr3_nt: TGTGCCAGCAGTGCCCAAAACACCGGGGAGCTGTTTTTT; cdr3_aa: CASSAQNTGELFF
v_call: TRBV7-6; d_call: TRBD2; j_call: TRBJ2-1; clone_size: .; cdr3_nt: TGTGCCAGCAGCCAAGATGAGGGAGGGTCTAACAATGAGCAGTTCTTC; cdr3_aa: CASSQDEGGSNNEQFF
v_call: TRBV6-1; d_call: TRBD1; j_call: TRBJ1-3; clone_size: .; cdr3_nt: TGTGCCAGCAGTCCGGTAGGACAGGGCGATAGAAACACCATATATTTT; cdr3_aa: CASSPVGQGDRNTIYF
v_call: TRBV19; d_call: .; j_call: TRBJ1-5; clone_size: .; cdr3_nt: TGTGCCAGTAGTACCCTGTGGGGGAGGAATCAGCCCCAGCATTTT; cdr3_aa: CASSTLWGRNQPQHF
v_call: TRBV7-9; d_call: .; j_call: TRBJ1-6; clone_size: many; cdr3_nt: TGTGCCAGCAGCTCCCGCGGAACAGCTCATAATTCACCCCTCCACTTT; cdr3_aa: CASSSRGTAHNSPLHF
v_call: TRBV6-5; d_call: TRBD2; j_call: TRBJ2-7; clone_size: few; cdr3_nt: TGTGCCAGCAGTCCCCGGGGGGTACTCTACGAGCAGTACTTC; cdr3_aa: CASSPRGVLYEQYF
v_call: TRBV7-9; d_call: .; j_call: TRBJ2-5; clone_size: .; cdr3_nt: TGTGCCAGCAGCTCGGAACAGGAGTTC; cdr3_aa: CASSSEQEF
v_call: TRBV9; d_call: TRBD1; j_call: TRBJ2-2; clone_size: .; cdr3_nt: TGTGCCGGCAGCGCGGGACAGGGGCGAGGCGGGGAGCTGTTTTTT; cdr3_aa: CAGSAGQGRGGELFF
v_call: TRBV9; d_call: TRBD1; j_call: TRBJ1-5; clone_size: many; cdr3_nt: TGTGCCAGCAGCCCTGACGGGACAGGCAATCAGCCCCAGCATTTT; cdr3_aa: CASSPDGTGNQPQHF
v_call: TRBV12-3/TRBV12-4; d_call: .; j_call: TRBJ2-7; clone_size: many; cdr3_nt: TGTGCCAGCAGTTTTGCCGACGAGCAGTACTTC; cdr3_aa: CASSFADEQYF
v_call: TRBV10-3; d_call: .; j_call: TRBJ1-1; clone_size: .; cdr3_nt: TGTGCCATCAGTGGGACAGCATACACTGAAGCTTTCTTT; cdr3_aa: CAISGTAYTEAFF
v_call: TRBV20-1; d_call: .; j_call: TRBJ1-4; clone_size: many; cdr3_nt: TGCAGTGCGAGTGAAACAAGCAGTGAAAAACTGTTTTTT; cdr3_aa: CSASETSSEKLFF
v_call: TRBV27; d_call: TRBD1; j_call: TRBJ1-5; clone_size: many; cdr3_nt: TGTGCCAGCAGTCAGCACGGGACAGGGGGGAATCAGCCCCAGCATTTT; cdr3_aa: CASSQHGTGGNQPQHF
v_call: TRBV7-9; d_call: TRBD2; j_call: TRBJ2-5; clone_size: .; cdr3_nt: TGTGCCAGCGGCGGGTGCGGGAGGGGGACCCAGTACTTC; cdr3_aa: CASGGCGRGTQYF
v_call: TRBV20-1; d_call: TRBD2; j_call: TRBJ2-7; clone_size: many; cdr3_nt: TGCAGTGCTAGGGAGAGACTAGCGGGGATCTACGAGCAGTACTTC; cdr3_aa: CSARERLAGIYEQYF
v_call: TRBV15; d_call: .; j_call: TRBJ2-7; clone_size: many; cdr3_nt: TGTGCCACCAGCAGATCCACTTGGGGGGAGCAGTACTTC; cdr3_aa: CATSRSTWGEQYF
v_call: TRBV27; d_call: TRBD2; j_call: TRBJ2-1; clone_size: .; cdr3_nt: TGTGCCACCAGTGATTCGACTAGCGGGAGTAGGAATGAGCAGTTCTTC; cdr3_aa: CATSDSTSGSRNEQFF
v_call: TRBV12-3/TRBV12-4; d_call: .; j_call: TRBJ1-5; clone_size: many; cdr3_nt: TGTGCCAGCAGTTTTGCGCAGGGTGACAATCAGCCCCAGCATTTT; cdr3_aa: CASSFAQGDNQPQHF
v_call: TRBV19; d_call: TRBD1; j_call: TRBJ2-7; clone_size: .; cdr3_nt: TGTGCCAGTAGCACAGACAGGGGTCCCTACGAGCAGTACTTC; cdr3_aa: CASSTDRGPYEQYF
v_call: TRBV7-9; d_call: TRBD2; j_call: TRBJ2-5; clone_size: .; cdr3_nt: TGTGCCAGCAGCCAAGATGGGAGGGCCCAAAAGACCCAGTACTTC; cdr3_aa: CASSQDGRAQKTQYF
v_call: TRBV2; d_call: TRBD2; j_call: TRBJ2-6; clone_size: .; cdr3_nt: TGTGCCAGCGGGACTAGCGGAGGGACAGCGATCTCTGGGGCCAGCGTCCTGACTTTC; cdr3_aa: CASGTSGGTAISGASVLTF
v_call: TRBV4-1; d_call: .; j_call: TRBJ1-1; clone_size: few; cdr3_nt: TGCGCCAGCAGCCAAGATCCGCAGGGTAAAGCGATGAACACTGAAGCTTTCTTT; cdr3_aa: CASSQDPQGKAMNTEAFF
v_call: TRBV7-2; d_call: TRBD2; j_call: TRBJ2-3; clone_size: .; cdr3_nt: TGCGCCAGCAGCCGGCTGGGACTAGCGGGAGAAGATACGCAGTATTTT; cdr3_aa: CASSRLGLAGEDTQYF
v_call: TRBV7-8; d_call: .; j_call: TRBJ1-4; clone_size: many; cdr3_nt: TGTGCCAGCAGCTTTACAGAGGCAACTAATGAAAAACTGTTTTTT; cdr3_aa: CASSFTEATNEKLFF
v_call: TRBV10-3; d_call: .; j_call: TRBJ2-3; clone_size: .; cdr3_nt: TGTGCCATCAGTGGGGGAGACGAGGCCGGCACAGATACGCAGTATTTT; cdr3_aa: CAISGGDEAGTDTQYF
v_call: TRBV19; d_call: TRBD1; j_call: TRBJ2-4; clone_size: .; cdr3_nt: TGTGCCAGTAGTATATGGGGACAGGGAGGCACGGCCAAAAACATTCAGTACTTC; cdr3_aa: CASSIWGQGGTAKNIQYF
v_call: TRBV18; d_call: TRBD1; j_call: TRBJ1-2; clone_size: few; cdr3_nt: TGTGCCAGCTCACCACCGGCAACAGGGGATCGCTACACCTTC; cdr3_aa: CASSPPATGDRYTF
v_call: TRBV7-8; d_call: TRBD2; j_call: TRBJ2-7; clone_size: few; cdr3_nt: TGCGCCAGCAGCCGGGATTGGGCTAGCGGGCCCTACGAGCAGTACTTC; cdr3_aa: CASSRDWASGPYEQYF
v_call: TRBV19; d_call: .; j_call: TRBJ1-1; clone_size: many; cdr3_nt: TGTGCCAGTAGCCCCCAACGGGTCGGTGGGTCTGAAGCTTTCTTT; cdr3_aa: CASSPQRVGGSEAFF
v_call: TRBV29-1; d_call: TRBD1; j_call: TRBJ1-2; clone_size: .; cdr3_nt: TGCAGCGTTGGGGGGACAGATACACCTCATGGCTACACCTTC; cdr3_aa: CSVGGTDTPHGYTF
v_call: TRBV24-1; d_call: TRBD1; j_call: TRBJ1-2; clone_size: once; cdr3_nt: TGTGCCACCAGTGACTTGACAGGGGCCTTCGGTTATGGCTACACCTTC; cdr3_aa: CATSDLTGAFGYGYTF
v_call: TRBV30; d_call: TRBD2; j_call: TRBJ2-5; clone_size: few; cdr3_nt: TGTGCCTGGAGTGTGGAGGGAGGGGAGACCCAGTACTTC; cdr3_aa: CAWSVEGGETQYF